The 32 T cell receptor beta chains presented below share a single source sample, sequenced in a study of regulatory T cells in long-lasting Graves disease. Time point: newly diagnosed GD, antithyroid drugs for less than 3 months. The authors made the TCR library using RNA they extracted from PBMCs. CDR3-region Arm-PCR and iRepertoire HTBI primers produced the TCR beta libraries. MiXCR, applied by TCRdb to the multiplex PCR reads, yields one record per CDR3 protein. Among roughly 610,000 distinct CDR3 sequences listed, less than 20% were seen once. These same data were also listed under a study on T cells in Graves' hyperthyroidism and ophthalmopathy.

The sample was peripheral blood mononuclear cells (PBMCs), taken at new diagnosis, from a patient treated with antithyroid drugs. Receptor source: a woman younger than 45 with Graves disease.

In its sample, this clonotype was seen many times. In DNA, the CDR3 is TGCGCCAGCAGCTTGGTTCAACCGAACACTGAAGCTTTCTTT. Protein product: CASSLVQPNTEAFF. The chain recombines TRBV5-1 with TRBJ1-1; D is unclear. Trimming pared 0 bases from V and 1 base from J, leaving 7 bases between. Germline V gene sequence: CDR1 SGHRS, CDR2 YFSETQ. The CDR3 is 14 amino acids.

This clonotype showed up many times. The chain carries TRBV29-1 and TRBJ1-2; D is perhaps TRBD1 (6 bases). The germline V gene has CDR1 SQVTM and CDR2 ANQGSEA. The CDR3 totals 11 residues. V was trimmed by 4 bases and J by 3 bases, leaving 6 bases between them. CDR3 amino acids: CSVGQDYGYTF. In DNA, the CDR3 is TGCAGCGTTGGACAGGACTATGGCTACACCTTC.

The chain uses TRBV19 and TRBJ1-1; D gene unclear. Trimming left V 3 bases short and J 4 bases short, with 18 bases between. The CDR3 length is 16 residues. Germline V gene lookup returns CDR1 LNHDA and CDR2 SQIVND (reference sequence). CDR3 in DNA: TGTGCCAGTAGTATCAAAAAGGCAGGAAGCCGCACTGAAGCTTTCTTT. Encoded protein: CASSIKKAGSRTEAFF.

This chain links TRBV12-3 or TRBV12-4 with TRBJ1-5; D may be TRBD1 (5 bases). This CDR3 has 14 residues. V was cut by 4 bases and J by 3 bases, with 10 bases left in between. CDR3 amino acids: CASSSTGHNQPQHF. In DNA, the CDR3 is TGTGCCAGCAGTTCCACAGGTCACAATCAGCCCCAGCATTTT.

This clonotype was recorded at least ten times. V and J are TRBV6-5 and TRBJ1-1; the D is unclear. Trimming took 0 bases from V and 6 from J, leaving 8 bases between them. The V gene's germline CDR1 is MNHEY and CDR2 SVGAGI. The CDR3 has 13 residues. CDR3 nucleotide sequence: TGTGCCAGCAGTTACTCGCCCGAGGCTGAAGCTTTCTTT. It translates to CASSYSPEAEAFF.

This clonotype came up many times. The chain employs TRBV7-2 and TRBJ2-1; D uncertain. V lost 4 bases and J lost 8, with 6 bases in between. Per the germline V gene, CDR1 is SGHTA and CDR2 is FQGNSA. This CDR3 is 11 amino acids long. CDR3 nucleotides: TGTGCCAGCAGCTCGTTCTATGAGCAGTTCTTC. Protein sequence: CASSSFYEQFF.

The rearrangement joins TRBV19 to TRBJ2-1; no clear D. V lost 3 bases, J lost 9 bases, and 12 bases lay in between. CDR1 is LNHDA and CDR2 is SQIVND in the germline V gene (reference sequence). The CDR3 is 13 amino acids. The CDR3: CASSIKADGEQFF. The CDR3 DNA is TGTGCCAGTAGTATCAAGGCAGACGGTGAGCAGTTCTTC.

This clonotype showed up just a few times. DNA of the CDR3: TGCAGTGTGGGAGGTTCGACTGAAGCTTTCTTT. It is translated as CSVGGSTEAFF. This sequence joins TRBV20-1 and TRBJ1-1; unclear D gene. There are 11 residues in the CDR3. The V and J ends lost 7 bases and 5 bases respectively, with 11 bases between them. Germline V gives CDR1 DFQATT, CDR2 SNEGSKA (reference sequence).

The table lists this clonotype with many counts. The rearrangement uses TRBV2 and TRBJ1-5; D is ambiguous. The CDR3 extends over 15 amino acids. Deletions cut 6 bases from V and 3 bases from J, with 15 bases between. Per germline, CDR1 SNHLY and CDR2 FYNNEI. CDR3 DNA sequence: TGTGCCAGCAGGTATTCTGGGGATGCCAATCAGCCCCAGCATTTT. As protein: CASRYSGDANQPQHF.

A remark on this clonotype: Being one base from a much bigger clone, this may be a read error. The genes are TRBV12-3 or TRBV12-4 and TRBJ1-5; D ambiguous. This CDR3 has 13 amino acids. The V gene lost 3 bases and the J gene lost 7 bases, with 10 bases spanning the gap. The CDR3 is CASSLQDQQPQHF. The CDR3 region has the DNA TGTGCCAGCAGTTTGCAGGACCAACAGCCCCAGCATTTT.

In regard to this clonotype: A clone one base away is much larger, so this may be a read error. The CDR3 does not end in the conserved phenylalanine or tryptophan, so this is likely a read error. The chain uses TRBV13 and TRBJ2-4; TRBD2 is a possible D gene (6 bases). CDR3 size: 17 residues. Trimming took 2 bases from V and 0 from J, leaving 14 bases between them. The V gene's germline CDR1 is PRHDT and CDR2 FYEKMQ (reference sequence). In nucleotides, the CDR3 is TGTGCCAGCAGCTTAACGGTACAAGCGGGAGCCAAAAACATTCAGTACTCC. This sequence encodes CASSLTVQAGAKNIQYS.

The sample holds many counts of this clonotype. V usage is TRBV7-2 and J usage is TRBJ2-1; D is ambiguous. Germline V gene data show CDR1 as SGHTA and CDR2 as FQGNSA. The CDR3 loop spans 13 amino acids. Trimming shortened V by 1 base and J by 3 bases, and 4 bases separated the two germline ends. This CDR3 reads CASSLGDYNEQFF. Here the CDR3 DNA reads TGTGCCAGCAGCTTAGGGGACTACAATGAGCAGTTCTTC.

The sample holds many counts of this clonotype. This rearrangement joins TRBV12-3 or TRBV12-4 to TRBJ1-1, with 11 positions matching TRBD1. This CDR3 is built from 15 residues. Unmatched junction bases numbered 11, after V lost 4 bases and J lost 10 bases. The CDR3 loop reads CASSSGTGGDGRAFF. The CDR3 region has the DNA TGTGCCAGCAGTTCCGGGACAGGGGGGGACGGAAGAGCTTTCTTT.

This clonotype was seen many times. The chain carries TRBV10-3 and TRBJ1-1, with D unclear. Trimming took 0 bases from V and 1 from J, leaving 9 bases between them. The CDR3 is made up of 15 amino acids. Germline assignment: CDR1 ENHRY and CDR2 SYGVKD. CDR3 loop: CAISESGFGNTEAFF. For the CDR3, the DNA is TGTGCCATCAGTGAGTCCGGGTTCGGGAACACTGAAGCTTTCTTT.

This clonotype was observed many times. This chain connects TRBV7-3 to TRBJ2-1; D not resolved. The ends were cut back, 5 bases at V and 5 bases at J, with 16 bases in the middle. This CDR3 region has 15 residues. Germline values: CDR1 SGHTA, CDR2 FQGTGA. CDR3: CASSLDEASNNEQFF. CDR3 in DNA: TGTGCCAGCAGCCTCGACGAGGCGTCTAACAATGAGCAGTTCTTC. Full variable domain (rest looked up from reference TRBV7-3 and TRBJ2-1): GAGVSQTPSNKVTEKGKYVELRCDPISGHTALYWYRQSLGQGPEFLIYFQGTGAADDSGLPNDRFFAVRPEGSVSTLKIQRTERGDSAVYLCASSLDEASNNEQFFGPGTRLTVL.

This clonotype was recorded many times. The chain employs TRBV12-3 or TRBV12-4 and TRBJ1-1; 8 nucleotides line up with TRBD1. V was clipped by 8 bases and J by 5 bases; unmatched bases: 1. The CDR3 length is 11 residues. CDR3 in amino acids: CASDRGTEAFF. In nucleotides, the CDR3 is TGTGCCAGCGACAGGGGTACTGAAGCTTTCTTT.

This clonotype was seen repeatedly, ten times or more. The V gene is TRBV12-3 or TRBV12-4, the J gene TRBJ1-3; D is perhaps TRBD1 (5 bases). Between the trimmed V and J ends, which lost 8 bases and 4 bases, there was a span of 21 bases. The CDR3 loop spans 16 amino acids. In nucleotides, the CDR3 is TGTGCCAGCGAACGACGCCCTGGGGGTGAGGGAAACACCATATATTTT. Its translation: CASERRPGGEGNTIYF.

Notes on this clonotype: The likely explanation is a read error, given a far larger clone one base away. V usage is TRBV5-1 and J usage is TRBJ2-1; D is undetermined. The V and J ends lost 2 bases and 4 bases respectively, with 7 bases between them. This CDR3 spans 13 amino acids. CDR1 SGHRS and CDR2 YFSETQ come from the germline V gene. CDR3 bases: TGCGCCAGCAGCTTTGGTCCGTACAATGAGCAGTTCTTC. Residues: CASSFGPYNEQFF.

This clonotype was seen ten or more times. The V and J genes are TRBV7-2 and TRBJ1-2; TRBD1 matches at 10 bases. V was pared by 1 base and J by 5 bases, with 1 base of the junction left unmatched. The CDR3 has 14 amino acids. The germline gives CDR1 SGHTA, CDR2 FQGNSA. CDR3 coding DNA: TGTGCCAGCAGCTTAGGGGGACAGGGGTATGGCTACACCTTC. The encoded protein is CASSLGGQGYGYTF.

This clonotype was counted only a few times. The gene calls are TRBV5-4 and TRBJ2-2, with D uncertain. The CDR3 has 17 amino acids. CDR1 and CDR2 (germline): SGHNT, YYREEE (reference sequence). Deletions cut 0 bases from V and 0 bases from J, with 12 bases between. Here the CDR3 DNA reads TGTGCCAGCAGCTTGGGCACAATTCTCGCGAACACCGGGGAGCTGTTTTTT. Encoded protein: CASSLGTILANTGELFF.

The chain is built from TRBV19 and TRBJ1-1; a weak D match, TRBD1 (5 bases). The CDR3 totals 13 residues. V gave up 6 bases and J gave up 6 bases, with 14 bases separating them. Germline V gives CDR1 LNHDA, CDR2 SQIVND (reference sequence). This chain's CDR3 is CASRTTAKSEAFF. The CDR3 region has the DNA TGTGCCAGTAGGACGACAGCTAAATCTGAAGCTTTCTTT.

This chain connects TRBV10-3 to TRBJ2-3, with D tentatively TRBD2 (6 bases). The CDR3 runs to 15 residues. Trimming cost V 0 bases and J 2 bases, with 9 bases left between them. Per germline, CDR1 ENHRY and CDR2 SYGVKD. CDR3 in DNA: TGTGCCATCAGTGAGTCAGGGACTTACACAGATACGCAGTATTTT. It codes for CAISESGTYTDTQYF.

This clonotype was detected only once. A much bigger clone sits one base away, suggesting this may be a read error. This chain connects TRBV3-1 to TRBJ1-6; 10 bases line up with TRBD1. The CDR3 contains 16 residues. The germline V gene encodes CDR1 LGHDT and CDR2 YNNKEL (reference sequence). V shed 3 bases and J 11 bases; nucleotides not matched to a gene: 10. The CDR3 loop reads CASSQGQGSASPPLHF. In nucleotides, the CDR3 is TGTGCCAGCAGCCAGGGACAGGGGTCCGCCTCTCCACCCCTCCACTTT.

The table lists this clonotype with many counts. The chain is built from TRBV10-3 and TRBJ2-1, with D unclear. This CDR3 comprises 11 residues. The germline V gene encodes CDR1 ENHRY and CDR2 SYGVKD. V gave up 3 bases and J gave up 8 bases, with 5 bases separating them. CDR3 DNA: TGTGCCATCAGTGATCTGGATGAGCAGTTCTTC. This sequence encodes CAISDLDEQFF.

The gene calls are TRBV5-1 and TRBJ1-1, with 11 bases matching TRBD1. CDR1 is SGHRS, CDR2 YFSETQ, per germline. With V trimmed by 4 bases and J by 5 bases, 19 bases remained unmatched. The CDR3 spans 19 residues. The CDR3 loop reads CASSHMWPHGQGAWTEAFF. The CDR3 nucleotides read TGCGCCAGCAGCCATATGTGGCCCCACGGACAGGGGGCTTGGACTGAAGCTTTCTTT. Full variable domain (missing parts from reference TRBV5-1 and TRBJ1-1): KAGVTQTPRYLIKTRGQQVTLSCSPISGHRSVSWYQQTPGQGLQFLFEYFSETQRNKGNFPGRFSGRQFSNSRSEMNVSTLELGDSALYLCASSHMWPHGQGAWTEAFFGQGTRLTVV.

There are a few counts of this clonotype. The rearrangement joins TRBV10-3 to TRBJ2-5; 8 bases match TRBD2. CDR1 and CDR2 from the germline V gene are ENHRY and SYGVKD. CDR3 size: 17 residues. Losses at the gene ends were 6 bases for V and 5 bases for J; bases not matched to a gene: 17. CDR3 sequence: CAISPWDSGIRGETQYF. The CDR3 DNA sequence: TGTGCCATCAGCCCCTGGGATAGCGGGATTCGAGGGGAGACCCAGTACTTC.

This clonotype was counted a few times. The CDR3 region is CSAAPWGTRNNEQFF. The CDR3 nucleotides are TGCAGTGCTGCTCCCTGGGGGACTAGGAACAATGAGCAGTTCTTC. V gene TRBV20-1 combines with J gene TRBJ2-1, with 8 bases fitting TRBD2. This CDR3 contains 15 residues. V lost 5 bases, J lost 5 bases, and 11 bases stayed unmatched. Germline V gene sequence: CDR1 DFQATT, CDR2 SNEGSKA (reference sequence).

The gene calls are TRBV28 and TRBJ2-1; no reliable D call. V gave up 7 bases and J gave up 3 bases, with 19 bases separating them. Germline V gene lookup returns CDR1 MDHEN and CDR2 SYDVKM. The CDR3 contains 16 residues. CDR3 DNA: TGTGCCAGCATTAACCCTTCGGTGGGCAGCTACAATGAGCAGTTCTTC. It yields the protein CASINPSVGSYNEQFF. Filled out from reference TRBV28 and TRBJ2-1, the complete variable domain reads DVKVTQSSRYLVKRTGEKVFLECVQDMDHENMFWYRQDPGLGLRLIYFSYDVKMKEKGDIPEGYSVSREKKERFSLILESASTNQTSMYLCASINPSVGSYNEQFFGPGTRLTVL.

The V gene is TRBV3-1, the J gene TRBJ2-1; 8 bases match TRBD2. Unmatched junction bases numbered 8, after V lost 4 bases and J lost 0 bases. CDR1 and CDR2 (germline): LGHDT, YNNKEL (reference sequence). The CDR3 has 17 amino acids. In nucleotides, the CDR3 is TGTGCCAGCAGCCCGCCGGGCGGGGGGAGCTCCTACAATGAGCAGTTCTTC. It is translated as CASSPPGGGSSYNEQFF.

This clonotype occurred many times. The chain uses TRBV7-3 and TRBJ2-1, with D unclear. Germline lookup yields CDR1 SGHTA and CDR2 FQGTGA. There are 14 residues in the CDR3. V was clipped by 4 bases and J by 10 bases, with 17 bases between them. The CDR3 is CASSSAPQGGEQFF. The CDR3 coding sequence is TGTGCCAGCAGCTCCGCCCCCCAAGGCGGCGAGCAGTTCTTC.

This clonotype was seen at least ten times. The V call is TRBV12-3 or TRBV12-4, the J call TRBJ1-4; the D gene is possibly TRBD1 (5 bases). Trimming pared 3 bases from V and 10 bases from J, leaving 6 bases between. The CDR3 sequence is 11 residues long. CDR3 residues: CASSFGGKLFF. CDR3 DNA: TGTGCCAGCAGTTTTGGGGGAAAACTGTTTTTT.

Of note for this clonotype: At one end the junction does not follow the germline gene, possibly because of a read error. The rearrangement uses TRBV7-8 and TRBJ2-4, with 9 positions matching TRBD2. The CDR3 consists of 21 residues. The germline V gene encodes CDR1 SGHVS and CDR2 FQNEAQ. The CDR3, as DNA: TGCGCCAGCAGCCAAGATTTGGCGGTAGCGGGAGAATGGACGGCCAAAAACATTCAGTACTTC. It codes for CASSQDLAVAGEWTAKNIQYF. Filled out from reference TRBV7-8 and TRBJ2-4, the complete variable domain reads GAGVSQSPRYKVAKRGQDVALRCDPISGHVSLFWYQQALGQGPEFLTYFQNEAQLDKSGLPSDRFFAERPEGSVSTLKIQRTQQEDSAVYLCASSQDLAVAGEWTAKNIQYFGAGTRLSVL.